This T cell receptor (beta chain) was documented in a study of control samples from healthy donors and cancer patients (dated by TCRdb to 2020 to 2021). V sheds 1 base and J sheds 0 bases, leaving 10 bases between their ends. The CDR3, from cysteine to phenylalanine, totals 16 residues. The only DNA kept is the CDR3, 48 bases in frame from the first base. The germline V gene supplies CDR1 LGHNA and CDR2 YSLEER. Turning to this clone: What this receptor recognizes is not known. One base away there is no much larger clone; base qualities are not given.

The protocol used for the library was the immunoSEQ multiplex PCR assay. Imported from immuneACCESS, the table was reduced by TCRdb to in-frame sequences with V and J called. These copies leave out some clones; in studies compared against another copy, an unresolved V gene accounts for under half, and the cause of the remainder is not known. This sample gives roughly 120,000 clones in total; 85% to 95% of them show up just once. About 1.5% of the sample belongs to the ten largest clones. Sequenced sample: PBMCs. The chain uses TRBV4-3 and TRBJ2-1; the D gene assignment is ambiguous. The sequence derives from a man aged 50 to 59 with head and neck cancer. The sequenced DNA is TGCGCCAGCAGCCAAGGAGCCCTTAACTCCTACAATGAGCAGTTCTTC. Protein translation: CASSQGALNSYNEQFF.